This T cell receptor beta chain was identified during a study of shared clonotypes between healthy human individuals. Regarding the study as a whole: The study found lower generation probabilities in non-shared clonotypes than in those shared by all four donors.

In the case of this clone: Its specificity is not known.

Germline values: CDR1 SGHVS, CDR2 FQNEAQ. The CDR3 has 14 residues. Trimming left V 5 bases short and J 9 bases short, with 17 bases between. Each donor was a Caucasian adult residing in Nashville, Tennessee. Genomic DNA (from each subset) was split evenly across several immunoSEQ plates. Sequenced by immunoSEQ multiplex PCR; TCRdb stores in-frame clones only, minus some. Of over a million clones in the sample, roughly 95% were seen once. The sample comprised naive CD4+ T cells sorted from blood. Subset meaning: CD45RA+ positively selected. The chain links TRBV7-8 to TRBJ1-5; possibly TRBD1 for D (5 bases). The TCR sequence derives from a man aged 25 to 40 in good health. The CDR3 sequence is CASSLDRFETPQHF. The DNA for the CDR3 is TGTGCCAGCAGCCTAGACAGATTTGAAACGCCCCAGCATTTT. Full variable domain (rest looked up from reference TRBV7-8 and TRBJ1-5): GAGVSQSPRYKVAKRGQDVALRCDPISGHVSLFWYQQALGQGPEFLTYFQNEAQLDKSGLPSDRFFAERPEGSVSTLKIQRTQQEDSAVYLCASSLDRFETPQHFGDGTRLSIL.